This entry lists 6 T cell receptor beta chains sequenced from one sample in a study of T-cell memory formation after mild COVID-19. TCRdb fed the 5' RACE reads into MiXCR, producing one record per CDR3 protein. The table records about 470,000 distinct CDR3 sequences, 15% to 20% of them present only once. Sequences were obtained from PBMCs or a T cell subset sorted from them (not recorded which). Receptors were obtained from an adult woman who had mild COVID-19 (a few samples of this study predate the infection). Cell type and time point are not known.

CDR3 protein: CASSSGAGGATDTQYF. CDR3 coding DNA: TGTGCCAGCAGCTCAGGTGCGGGGGGAGCCACAGATACGCAGTATTTT. This chain uses TRBV7-7 with TRBJ2-3; 8 bases are a match to TRBD2. In germline, CDR1 is SSHAT, CDR2 FNYEAQ (reference sequence). This CDR3 is 16 amino acids long. Germline trimming cut 4 bases from V and 2 bases from J; bases unmatched to any gene: 8.

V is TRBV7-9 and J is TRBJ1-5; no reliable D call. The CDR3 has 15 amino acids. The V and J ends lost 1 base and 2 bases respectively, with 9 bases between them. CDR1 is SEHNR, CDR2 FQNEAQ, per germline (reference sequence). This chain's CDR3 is CASSLGVSGNQPQHF. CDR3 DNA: TGTGCCAGCAGCTTAGGGGTTTCGGGCAATCAGCCCCAGCATTTT. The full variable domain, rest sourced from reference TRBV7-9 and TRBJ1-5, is DTGVSQNPRHKITKRGQNVTFRCDPISEHNRLYWYRQTLGQGPEFLTYFQNEAQLEKSRLLSDRFSAERPKGSFSTLEIQRTEQGDSAMYLCASSLGVSGNQPQHFGDGTRLSIL.

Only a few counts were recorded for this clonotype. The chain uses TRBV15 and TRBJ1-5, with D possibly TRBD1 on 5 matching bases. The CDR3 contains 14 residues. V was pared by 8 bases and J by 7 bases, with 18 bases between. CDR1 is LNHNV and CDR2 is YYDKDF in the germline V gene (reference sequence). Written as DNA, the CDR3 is TGTGCCACCGGGTTTGAAAAGGGGTACCAGCCCCAGCATTTT. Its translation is CATGFEKGYQPQHF.

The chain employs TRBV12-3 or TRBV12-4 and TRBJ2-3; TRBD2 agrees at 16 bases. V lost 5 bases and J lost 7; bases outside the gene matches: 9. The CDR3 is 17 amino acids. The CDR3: CASSEPGTSGRANTQYF. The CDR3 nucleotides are TGTGCCAGCAGTGAACCCGGGACTAGCGGGAGGGCTAATACGCAGTATTTT.

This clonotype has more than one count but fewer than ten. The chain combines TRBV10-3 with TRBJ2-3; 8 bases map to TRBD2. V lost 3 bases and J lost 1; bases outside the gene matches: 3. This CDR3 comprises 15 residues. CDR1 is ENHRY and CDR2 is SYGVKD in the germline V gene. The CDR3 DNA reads TGTGCCATCAGTGATCAAGCGGGGGGCACAGATACGCAGTATTTT. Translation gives CAISDQAGGTDTQYF.

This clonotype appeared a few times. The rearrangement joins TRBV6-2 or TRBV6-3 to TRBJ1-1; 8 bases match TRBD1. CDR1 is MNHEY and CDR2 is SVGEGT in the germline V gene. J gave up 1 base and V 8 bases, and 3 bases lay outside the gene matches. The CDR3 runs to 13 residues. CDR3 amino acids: CASGGQGNTEAFF. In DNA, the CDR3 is TGTGCCAGCGGAGGACAGGGGAACACTGAAGCTTTCTTT.